Shown below are 29 T cell receptor beta chains from a single sample sequenced in a study of early T cells in non-severe SARS-CoV-2 infection. TCRdb itself ran the 5' RACE reads through MiXCR, one entry per CDR3 protein. The sample yields roughly 80,000 distinct CDR3 sequences, approximately 15% seen once. The sample taken for sequencing was whole blood. All receptors derive from an adult who was a healthcare worker with PCR-confirmed SARS-CoV-2 infection or an uninfected control (not recorded which).

In its sample, this clonotype was seen a few times. The chain recombines TRBV5-1 with TRBJ2-7, with D possibly matching TRBD2 (6 bases). Trimming stripped 0 bases from V and 3 bases from J, with 13 bases between. This CDR3 comprises 15 residues. Germline values: CDR1 SGHRS, CDR2 YFSETQ. CDR3 loop: CASSLGGTAYYEQYF. For the CDR3, the DNA is TGCGCCAGCAGCTTGGGAGGGACTGCTTACTACGAGCAGTACTTC. Supplemented by reference TRBV5-1 and TRBJ2-7, the full variable domain reads KAGVTQTPRYLIKTRGQQVTLSCSPISGHRSVSWYQQTPGQGLQFLFEYFSETQRNKGNFPGRFSGRQFSNSRSEMNVSTLELGDSALYLCASSLGGTAYYEQYFGPGTRLTVT.

The sample holds many counts of this clonotype. The rearrangement links TRBV9 to TRBJ1-2, with D perhaps TRBD1 (6 bases). Trimming took off 0 bases at V and 5 bases at J, with 14 bases between the two ends. This CDR3 spans 15 amino acids. Germline CDR1 and CDR2: SGDLS and YYNGEE. In DNA form, the CDR3 reads TGTGCCAGCAGCGTAGAGGCCAGGGGCGATTATGGCTACACCTTC. Protein product: CASSVEARGDYGYTF.

The rearrangement uses TRBV24-1 and TRBJ1-2; D is unresolved. The CDR3 is 12 amino acids. Germline values: CDR1 KGHDR, CDR2 SFDVKD. V lost 4 bases and J 6 bases, leaving 8 bases between the germline ends. The CDR3 DNA sequence: TGTGCCACCAGTGACCTCTCCGATGGCTACACCTTC. It specifies CATSDLSDGYTF.

The chain combines TRBV7-8 with TRBJ1-5; D gene ambiguous. The CDR3 covers 15 residues. With 1 base removed from V and 2 bases from J, the gap between germline ends came to 9 bases. Per germline, CDR1 SGHVS and CDR2 FQNEAQ. CDR3 region: CASSLVGNGNQPQHF. The CDR3 nucleotides are TGTGCCAGCAGCTTAGTAGGGAATGGCAATCAGCCCCAGCATTTT.

This clonotype was seen only a few times. The chain recombines TRBV11-3 with TRBJ2-5, with TRBD1 identical over 9 bases. Looked up from germline, CDR1 is SGHNT and CDR2 is YENEEA. CDR3 length equals 15 residues. The V gene end was trimmed by 4 bases and the J gene end by 4 bases; junction bases not matched to a gene: 7. CDR3 nucleotides: TGTGCCAGCAGCTCAACAGGGGGCTTAGGAGAGACCCAGTACTTC. Translating gives CASSSTGGLGETQYF.

In this sample, this clonotype turned up a few times. The V call is TRBV6-5, the J call TRBJ2-3; a possible D gene is TRBD2 (6 bases). The germline CDR1 and CDR2 sequences are MNHEY and SVGAGI. The CDR3 runs 14 residues. Trimming removed 10 bases from V and 10 bases from J, with 24 bases in between. CDR3 amino acids: CATGGTGPQVAQYF. The DNA for the CDR3 is TGTGCCACCGGGGGAACTGGGCCCCAAGTAGCGCAGTATTTT.

There are a few counts of this clonotype. The V and J genes are TRBV6-5 and TRBJ2-7; 10 bases align to TRBD1. V lost 3 bases and J lost 2; bases outside the gene matches: 7. Germline loops: CDR1 MNHEY, CDR2 SVGAGI. The CDR3 is made up of 16 amino acids. The CDR3 sequence: CASSYFGQGGAYEQYF. The CDR3 DNA is TGTGCCAGCAGTTATTTCGGACAGGGGGGGGCCTACGAGCAGTACTTC.

This clonotype came up a few times. This chain uses TRBV7-8 with TRBJ1-1; TRBD1 matches 7 bases. This CDR3 comprises 15 residues. The V segment lost 5 bases and the J segment 4 bases; nucleotides outside the gene matches: 10. The germline V gene has CDR1 SGHVS and CDR2 FQNEAQ. Here the CDR3 DNA reads TGTGCCAGCAGCAAAGAAGGGGGCTTGGGCACTGAAGCTTTCTTT. It translates to CASSKEGGLGTEAFF.

The table lists this clonotype with many counts. The chain links TRBV11-2 to TRBJ2-7; 8 bases line up with TRBD1. Germline CDR1 is SGHAT and CDR2 is FQNNGV. This CDR3 has 16 amino acids. V lost 6 bases, J lost 9 bases, and 19 bases stayed unmatched. The CDR3 region has the DNA TGTGCCAGCAGTACCCCCGGGACAGGTCACCTACGAGGGCAGTACTTC. This encodes CASSTPGTGHLRGQYF.

V gene TRBV12-3 or TRBV12-4 combines with J gene TRBJ1-5; TRBD1 aligns across 9 bases. This CDR3 spans 16 amino acids. The junction had 8 bases not matched to a gene; V was cut back by 6 bases and J by 2 bases. CDR3 nucleotide sequence: TGTGCCAGCAGGCGCACAGGGGGCGAAGGCAATCAGCCCCAGCATTTT. The encoded protein is CASRRTGGEGNQPQHF.

This clonotype has only one observation. The junction differs from germline at one of its ends, possibly a read error. The chain uses TRBV4-2 and TRBJ1-4, with TRBD1 as a possible D gene (5 bases). Per germline, CDR1 LGHNA and CDR2 YNFKEQ. This CDR3 has 14 residues. The CDR3 DNA reads TGTGTCAGCAGCCAAGGTCAGGGAAGTGAAAAACTGTTTTTT. Amino acid sequence: CVSSQGQGSEKLFF.

The DNA of the CDR3 is TGTGCCTGGAGTACCCCAGGACTGGATACTTACGAGCAGTACTTC. It yields the protein CAWSTPGLDTYEQYF. V gene TRBV30 combines with J gene TRBJ2-7; D possibly corresponds to TRBD2 (5 bases). The CDR3 runs to 15 residues. V lost 2 bases and J 4 bases, leaving 18 bases between the germline ends. CDR1 and CDR2 (germline): GTSNPN, SVGIG (reference sequence).

This clonotype was counted many times. The chain uses TRBV29-1 and TRBJ2-7; a weak D match, TRBD1 (5 bases). CDR1 is SQVTM, CDR2 ANQGSEA, per germline. This CDR3 is 13 amino acids long. V lost 4 bases, J lost 6 bases, and 16 bases lay in between. The CDR3 DNA reads TGCAGCGTTGGGGGCCCCGGTAAGGGCGAGCAGTACTTC. Protein sequence: CSVGGPGKGEQYF.

The sample holds a few counts of this clonotype. The chain employs TRBV5-1 and TRBJ2-1; 8 bases align to TRBD2. V dropped 3 bases and J dropped 10; count of bases not matched to a gene: 9. This CDR3 has 14 residues. Germline-derived CDR1 and CDR2 are SGHRS and YFSETQ. Here the CDR3 reads CASSSGAGGAEQFF. The CDR3 DNA reads TGCGCCAGCAGCTCCGGCGCGGGGGGTGCCGAGCAGTTCTTC.

This clonotype has a handful of counts. V and J are TRBV20-1 and TRBJ1-2; D uncertain. V gave up 3 bases and J gave up 5 bases, with 13 bases separating them. The germline gives CDR1 DFQATT, CDR2 SNEGSKA (reference sequence). The CDR3 runs to 13 residues. CDR3 sequence (DNA): TGCAGTGCTAGCGCTATGTCCCGGTATGGCTACACCTTC. It translates to CSASAMSRYGYTF.

The chain has TRBV7-8 and TRBJ2-7; tentatively, D is TRBD1 (6 bases). Germline V gene data show CDR1 as SGHVS and CDR2 as FQNEAQ. V was pared by 4 bases and J by 2 bases, with 18 bases between. This CDR3 has 16 residues. As DNA, the CDR3 is TGTGCCAGCAGCTCCATACCGGGACACCCAACCTACGAGCAGTACTTC. Amino acids: CASSSIPGHPTYEQYF.

This clonotype appeared a few times. The V gene is TRBV5-1, the J gene TRBJ2-1; unclear D gene. This CDR3 is built from 15 residues. Germline V lookup: CDR1 SGHRS, CDR2 YFSETQ. The V end lost 4 bases, the J end lost 5 bases, and 16 bases lay between the germline ends. DNA for the CDR3: TGCGCCAGCAGCCCCGGCCTGGGCAGTAACAATGAGCAGTTCTTC. Its protein product is CASSPGLGSNNEQFF.

The chain is built from TRBV3-1 and TRBJ1-6; tentatively, D is TRBD1 (6 bases). The V end was cut by 4 bases, the J end by 7 bases, with 14 bases between. Germline CDR1 and CDR2: LGHDT and YNNKEL (reference sequence). This CDR3 has 15 amino acids. The CDR3 loop is CASSRFRTANSPLHF. The CDR3 nucleotides read TGTGCCAGCAGCCGTTTCCGGACAGCCAATTCACCCCTCCACTTT.

The J gene is TRBJ1-4, the V gene TRBV14; D remains unclear. Germline V gives CDR1 SGHDN, CDR2 FVKESK. Trimming shortened V by 6 bases and J by 7 bases, and 15 bases separated the two germline ends. This CDR3 contains 14 residues. The CDR3 protein is CASSPRRGGEKLFF. Written as DNA, the CDR3 is TGTGCCAGCAGTCCAAGACGGGGTGGTGAAAAACTGTTTTTT.

The chain recombines TRBV7-3 with TRBJ2-7; D ambiguous. The CDR3 extends over 13 amino acids. V was clipped by 5 bases and J by 9 bases, with 17 bases between them. CDR1 and CDR2 (germline): SGHTA, FQGTGA. CDR3 sequence: CASSETSTSGQYF. The CDR3 region has the DNA TGTGCCAGCAGCGAGACTTCTACTTCAGGGCAGTACTTC. The variable domain in full, completed from reference TRBV7-3 and TRBJ2-7, reads GAGVSQTPSNKVTEKGKYVELRCDPISGHTALYWYRQSLGQGPEFLIYFQGTGAADDSGLPNDRFFAVRPEGSVSTLKIQRTERGDSAVYLCASSETSTSGQYFGPGTRLTVT.

The rearrangement joins TRBV12-3 or TRBV12-4 to TRBJ2-5; TRBD1 matches at 8 bases. CDR3 length equals 14 residues. J was trimmed by 5 bases and V by 5 bases; bases with no gene match: 7. CDR3 amino acids: CASSPQGAGETQYF. CDR3 in DNA: TGTGCCAGCAGTCCTCAGGGGGCAGGGGAGACCCAGTACTTC.

This clonotype was seen more than once but under ten times. The V call is TRBV6-5, the J call TRBJ1-1, with D possibly TRBD1 on 5 matching bases. Germline V CDR1 and CDR2: MNHEY, SVGAGI. V shed 6 bases and J shed 4 bases, with 12 bases lying between them. There are 13 residues in the CDR3. The CDR3 reads CASRVGVATEAFF. In DNA form, the CDR3 reads TGTGCCAGCAGGGTGGGGGTGGCCACTGAAGCTTTCTTT.

This clonotype was found a few times. V usage is TRBV5-1 and J usage is TRBJ2-7; D is unresolved. Germline V gene data show CDR1 as SGHRS and CDR2 as YFSETQ. V was clipped by 1 base and J by 4 bases, with 9 bases between them. CDR3 size: 13 residues. In DNA, the CDR3 is TGCGCCAGCAGCTTGACGCCAGATTACGAGCAGTACTTC. It translates to CASSLTPDYEQYF. The variable domain in full, with the rest retrieved from reference TRBV5-1 and TRBJ2-7, is KAGVTQTPRYLIKTRGQQVTLSCSPISGHRSVSWYQQTPGQGLQFLFEYFSETQRNKGNFPGRFSGRQFSNSRSEMNVSTLELGDSALYLCASSLTPDYEQYFGPGTRLTVT.

This clonotype appeared many times. V gene TRBV24-1 combines with J gene TRBJ2-2; weak D call: TRBD1 (5 bases). The ends were cut back, 0 bases at V and 0 bases at J, with 7 bases in the middle. The CDR3 contains 16 residues. Germline V lookup: CDR1 KGHDR, CDR2 SFDVKD. Here the CDR3 DNA reads TGTGCCACCAGTGATTTGCTGACAGCGAACACCGGGGAGCTGTTTTTT. This codes for CATSDLLTANTGELFF.

The chain carries TRBV6-1 and TRBJ1-5, with 10 nucleotides matching TRBD1. With V trimmed by 5 bases and J by 1 base, 11 bases remained unmatched. From germline, CDR1 is MNHNS and CDR2 SASEGT. CDR3 size: 18 residues. CDR3 DNA: TGTGCCAGCAGTCCACCTCCACCGGACAGGGGGAGCAATCAGCCCCAGCATTTT. Its translation: CASSPPPPDRGSNQPQHF.

V usage is TRBV7-6 and J usage is TRBJ2-3, with 7 bases that match TRBD2. V lost 4 bases to trimming and J lost 0 bases; unmatched junction nucleotides: 7. This CDR3 is 16 amino acids long. Germline CDR1 and CDR2: SGHVS and FNYEAQ. The CDR3 bases are TGTGCCAGCAGCTCCCCTTTTAGCGGGAGCACAGATACGCAGTATTTT. It translates to CASSSPFSGSTDTQYF. The full variable domain, completed using reference TRBV7-6 and TRBJ2-3, is GAGVSQSPRYKVTKRGQDVALRCDPISGHVSLYWYRQALGQGPEFLTYFNYEAQQDKSGLPNDRFSAERPEGSISTLTIQRTEQRDSAMYRCASSSPFSGSTDTQYFGPGTRLTVL.

This clonotype is medium-sized. The rearrangement uses TRBV7-6 and TRBJ2-2, with 8 bases fitting TRBD2. This CDR3 is built from 17 residues. With V trimmed by 4 bases and J by 4 bases, 11 bases remained unmatched. CDR1 is SGHVS, CDR2 FNYEAQ, per germline. The CDR3 DNA reads TGTGCCAGCAGCTCGATTCCAAGCGGGAGCGGCACCGGGGAGCTGTTTTTT. This encodes CASSSIPSGSGTGELFF.

The rearrangement links TRBV12-3 or TRBV12-4 to TRBJ2-7; a possible D gene is TRBD2 (5 bases). Trimming took off 5 bases at V and 4 bases at J, with 15 bases between the two ends. CDR3 size: 14 residues. CDR3 sequence: CASSPRLTGYEQYF. In nucleotides, the CDR3 is TGTGCCAGCAGTCCAAGACTCACGGGGTACGAGCAGTACTTC.

The CDR3 here is CASSLRQGVGSGANVLTF. The CDR3 region has the DNA TGTGCCAGCAGCCTAAGACAGGGGGTCGGCTCTGGGGCCAACGTCCTGACTTTC. The gene calls are TRBV27 and TRBJ2-6; 9 bases agree with TRBD1. Unmatched junction bases numbered 9, after V lost 6 bases and J lost 0 bases. The CDR3 extends over 18 amino acids. The germline V gene encodes CDR1 MNHEY and CDR2 SMNVEV (reference sequence). Combining the CDR3 with reference TRBV27 and TRBJ2-6 gives the whole variable domain EAQVTQNPRYLITVTGKKLTVTCSQNMNHEYMSWYRQDPGLGLRQIYYSMNVEVTDKGDVPEGYKVSRKEKRNFPLILESPSPNQTSLYFCASSLRQGVGSGANVLTFGAGSRLTVL.